This T cell receptor beta chain was retrieved from a study of T cells after yellow fever vaccination. Study at large: Preparation used SMART-Seq v4 Ultra Low Input for the low-cell-number fractions.

Study-level results: Abundant clonotypes (contaminants from the bulk population) could be present in FACS-sorted repertoires. Few clonotypes appeared in both CD4 and CD8 compartments.

This clonotype has ten or more counts. Its antigen is not identified. Germline-derived CDR1 and CDR2 are KGHDR and SFDVKD. The V gene lost 4 bases and the J gene lost 7 bases, with 15 bases spanning the gap. The CDR3 runs 14 residues. Template switching with 5'RACE generated the TCR cDNA and added a universal primer site and UMIs. TCRdb reprocessed the 5' RACE reads via MiXCR and lists one record per CDR3 protein. Among about 30,000 distinct CDR3 sequences listed, over 4.5% were seen once. This TCR derives from a man under 40 who received the YFV17D yellow fever vaccine. The specimen was CD8+ T cells sorted from PBMCs, collected 10 days after the yellow fever booster vaccination. The rearrangement joins TRBV24-1 to TRBJ1-2; possibly TRBD1 for D (6 bases). The CDR3 region has the DNA TGTGCCACCAGTGACTTACAGGGTCTTGGTGGCTACACCTTC. This sequence encodes CATSDLQGLGGYTF.